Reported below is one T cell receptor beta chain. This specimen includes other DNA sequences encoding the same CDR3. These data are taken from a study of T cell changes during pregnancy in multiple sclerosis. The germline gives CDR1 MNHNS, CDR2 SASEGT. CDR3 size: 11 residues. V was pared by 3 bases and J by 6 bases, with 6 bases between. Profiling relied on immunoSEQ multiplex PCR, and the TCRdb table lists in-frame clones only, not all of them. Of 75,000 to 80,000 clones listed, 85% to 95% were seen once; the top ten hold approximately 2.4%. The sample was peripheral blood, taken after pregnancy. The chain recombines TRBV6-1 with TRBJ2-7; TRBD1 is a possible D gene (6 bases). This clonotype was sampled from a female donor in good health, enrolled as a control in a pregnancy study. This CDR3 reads CASSDRGEQYF. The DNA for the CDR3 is TGTGCCAGCAGTGACAGGGGCGAGCAGTACTTC.